Listed below are T cell receptor beta chains from one sample, sequenced in a study of cytomegalovirus exposure and HLA in healthy donors. Sequenced by immunoSEQ multiplex PCR; TCRdb stores in-frame clones only, minus some. The sample yields tens of thousands of clones, 75% seen once. The sample consisted of PBMCs. These TCRs come from a man aged 40-50 years in good health and CMV-seronegative. CDR3s include the opening cysteine and the closing phenylalanine or tryptophan. Each record gives: clone size, D gene, V gene, J gene, CDR3 DNA, CDR3 protein. A D gene is named only where the DNA matches it firmly. For some rows the clone size is stated as once, few or many, or as a class when expanded; others skip it.

>-|-|TRBV13|TRBJ2-3
TGTGCCAGCAGCATTGGAGGGACAGATACGCAGTATTTT
CASSIGGTDTQYF
>-|-|TRBV28|TRBJ1-1
TGTGCCAGCAGTTTTGGGGGCAAATACACTGAAGCTTTCTTT
CASSFGGKYTEAFF
>few|TRBD2|TRBV28|TRBJ2-7
TGTGCCAGCAGCACACTAGCGGGAGTCCACGAGCAGTACTTC
CASSTLAGVHEQYF
>few|TRBD1|TRBV4-1|TRBJ1-6
TGCGCCAGCAGCCACGGGGACAGGACATATTCACCCCTCCACTTT
CASSHGDRTYSPLHF
>-|-|TRBV5-1|TRBJ1-5
TGCGCCAGCAGCCTTGGGGGGGCGGGCAATCAGCCCCAGCATTTT
CASSLGGAGNQPQHF
>-|-|TRBV28|TRBJ1-1
TGTGCCAGCAGTTGGGGGGGTTACACTGAAGCTTTCTTT
CASSWGGYTEAFF
>-|-|TRBV10-3|TRBJ1-2
TGTGCCATCAGGGACAGCGGCTATGGCTACACCTTC
CAIRDSGYGYTF
>-|-|TRBV6-1|TRBJ1-3
TGTGCCAGCAGTGAATCTACCCTATTCCTCTCTGGAAACACCATATATTTT
CASSESTLFLSGNTIYF
>-|TRBD1|TRBV10-3|TRBJ1-1
TGTGCCATCAGTAGGGGACAGGGCTACACTGAAGCTTTCTTT
CAISRGQGYTEAFF
>-|TRBD1|TRBV10-3|TRBJ1-4
TGTGCCATCAGTGAGCGACAGGGAAAAAATGAAAAACTGTTTTTT
CAISERQGKNEKLFF
>-|TRBD1|TRBV28|TRBJ2-7
TGTGCCAGCAGTGCTAACAGGGGGTACTTCTACGAGCAGTACTTC
CASSANRGYFYEQYF
>-|TRBD1|TRBV6-5|TRBJ1-6
TGTGCCAGCAGTTTGGACAGGGGAGGTTCACCCCTCCACTTT
CASSLDRGGSPLHF
>-|-|TRBV19|TRBJ1-2
TGTGCCAGTACCCTCGGAGCCGATGGCTACACCTTC
CASTLGADGYTF
>few|-|TRBV5-1|TRBJ1-4
TGCGCCAGCAGCCCCTATCCGGGGATTGAAAAACTGTTTTTT
CASSPYPGIEKLFF
>-|-|TRBV20-1|TRBJ2-1
TGCAGTGCTACAGGGCCGAATGAGCAGTTCTTC
CSATGPNEQFF
>-|-|TRBV10-1|TRBJ1-1
TGCGCCAGCAGTGCGGGTGCTACTGAAGCTTTCTTT
CASSAGATEAFF
>few|-|TRBV28|TRBJ2-6
TGTGCCAGCAGACCTATAAGCTCTGGGGCCAACGTCCTGACTTTC
CASRPISSGANVLTF
>-|-|TRBV28|TRBJ1-5
TGTGCCAGCAGACCCCCTAGGACAGGCAATCAGCCCCAGCATTTT
CASRPPRTGNQPQHF
>-|TRBD1|TRBV28|TRBJ1-5
TGTGCCAGCAGTGGACAGGGCCAGCCCCAGCATTTT
CASSGQGQPQHF
>-|-|TRBV6-5|TRBJ1-1
TGTGCCAGCAGTTACTCCGGCAGAGGGAGAGAAGCTTTCTTT
CASSYSGRGREAFF
>-|TRBD2|TRBV7-3|TRBJ2-3
TGTGCCAGCAGCTTAAGGCCCCCGTTTGCGGGAGTAGCAGATACGCAGTATTTT
CASSLRPPFAGVADTQYF
>-|TRBD1|TRBV5-6|TRBJ1-5
TGTGCCAGCAGCTTCTTTGACAGGGCCGGTCAGCCCCAGCATTTT
CASSFFDRAGQPQHF
>-|TRBD1|TRBV28|TRBJ1-2
TGTGCCAGCAGTTGGGGACAGGGTGGGTATGGCTACACCTTC
CASSWGQGGYGYTF
>once|TRBD2|TRBV11-2|TRBJ2-1
TGTGCCAGCAGCGCAGGACTAGCGGGAGTCACTGAGCAGTTCTTC
CASSAGLAGVTEQFF
>few|-|TRBV19|TRBJ1-5
TGTGCCAGTAGTATTGGTCCGGGTTCGAATCAGCCCCAGCATTTT
CASSIGPGSNQPQHF
>-|-|TRBV2|TRBJ1-4
TGTGCCACCGCCGGGACGGGAGGTGAAAAACTGTTTTTT
CATAGTGGEKLFF
>-|-|TRBV2|TRBJ2-7
TGTGCCAGCAGTGTGGTTGTCGGTAGCTACGAGCAGTACTTC
CASSVVVGSYEQYF
>-|-|TRBV27|TRBJ1-1
TGTGCCAGCAGTTTAGTCACAGGAAGTAAGGCTGAAGCTTTCTTT
CASSLVTGSKAEAFF
>-|-|TRBV30|TRBJ1-3
TGTGCCTGGACTGAGGGCGGAAACACCATATATTTT
CAWTEGGNTIYF
>once|-|TRBV6-5|TRBJ1-1
TGTGCCAGCAACCCCCTGGGGGGGGGAGGATTGGGAGCTTTCTTT
CASNPLGGGGLGAFF
>-|TRBD1|TRBV18|TRBJ1-5
TGTGCCAGCTCACTCACGACAGGGCATAGCAATCAGCCCCAGCATTTT
CASSLTTGHSNQPQHF
>-|-|TRBV6-5|TRBJ1-4
TGTGCCAGCAGTCTCGGTGGACGCGGGCTTGAAAAACTGTTTTTT
CASSLGGRGLEKLFF
>-|-|TRBV6-8|TRBJ2-7
TGTGCCAGCAATTACGGTTTTGGCCCCAGCTCCTACGAGCAGTACTTC
CASNYGFGPSSYEQYF
>once|-|TRBV15|TRBJ1-1
TGTGCCACCAGCAATGCGATGAACACTGAAGCTTTCTTT
CATSNAMNTEAFF
>-|-|TRBV18|TRBJ1-4
TGTGCCAGCTCACCCGACAGCATTAATGAAAAACTGTTTTTT
CASSPDSINEKLFF
>-|TRBD1|TRBV5-8|TRBJ2-2
TGTGCCAGCAGCGCGACAGGGGTGACCGGGGAGCTGTTTTTT
CASSATGVTGELFF
>-|-|TRBV25-1|TRBJ2-1
TGTGCCAGCAGTGCACAGGAGGGGGCGAATAGGAATGAGCAGTTCTTC
CASSAQEGANRNEQFF
>-|-|TRBV5-4|TRBJ2-5
TGTGCCAGCAGTAAAGGGGGCGCGGGGGAGACCCAGTACTTC
CASSKGGAGETQYF
>-|-|TRBV6-1|TRBJ1-2
TGTGCCAGCAGTGAAGCGAGGACAACTAACTATGGCTACACCTTC
CASSEARTTNYGYTF
>-|TRBD2|TRBV5-4|TRBJ2-3
TGTGCCAGCAGCCGAGGGACTAGCGGGCTAGATACGCAGTATTTT
CASSRGTSGLDTQYF
>-|-|TRBV10-1|TRBJ1-1
TGCGCCAGCAGCCGGAGGGTCGGCTCTGGCGCTTTCTTT
CASSRRVGSGAFF
>-|TRBD2|TRBV29-1|TRBJ2-5
TGCAGCGTCAGGACTAGCGCGGGGGAGACCCAGTACTTC
CSVRTSAGETQYF
>-|TRBD1|TRBV15|TRBJ1-4
TGTGCCACCAGCAGAGCCCCGGGACAGGGTAGCGAAAAACTGTTTTTT
CATSRAPGQGSEKLFF
>-|-|TRBV12-2|TRBJ2-2
TGTGCAAGTCGCCCTGGGACTAGCGGGAGTTTGAGTACCGGGGAGCTGTTTTTT
CASRPGTSGSLSTGELFF